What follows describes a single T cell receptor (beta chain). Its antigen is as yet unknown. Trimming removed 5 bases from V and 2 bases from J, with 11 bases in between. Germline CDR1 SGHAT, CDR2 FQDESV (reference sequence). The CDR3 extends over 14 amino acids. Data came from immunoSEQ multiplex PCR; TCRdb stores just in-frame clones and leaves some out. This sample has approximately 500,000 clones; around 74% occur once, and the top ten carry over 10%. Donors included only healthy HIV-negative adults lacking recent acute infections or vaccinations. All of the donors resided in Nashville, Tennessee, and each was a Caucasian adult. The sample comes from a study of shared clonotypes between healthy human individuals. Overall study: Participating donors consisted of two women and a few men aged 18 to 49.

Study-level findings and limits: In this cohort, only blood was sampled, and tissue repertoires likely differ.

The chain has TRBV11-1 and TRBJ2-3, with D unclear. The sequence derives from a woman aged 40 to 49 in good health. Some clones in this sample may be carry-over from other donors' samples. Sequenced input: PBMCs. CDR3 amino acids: CASSHLTHTDTQYF. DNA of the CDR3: TGTGCCAGCAGCCATCTGACCCACACAGATACGCAGTATTTT.